The present entry profiles one TCR beta chain with its context. These data are taken from a study of cytomegalovirus exposure and HLA in healthy donors. Overall study context: The approximately 120 validation repertoires used the same platform as the 550 to 700 first-cohort repertoires (as reported by a later analysis).

CDR1 is PRHDT, CDR2 FYEKMQ, per germline (reference sequence). The CDR3 sequence is 12 residues long. V lost 8 bases, J lost 4 bases, and 8 bases lay in between. Profiling relied on immunoSEQ multiplex PCR, and the TCRdb table lists in-frame clones only, not all of them. Of about 260,000 clones listed, about 90% were seen once; the top ten hold just over 3%. Sequencing used PBMCs. V and J are TRBV13 and TRBJ2-2; D remains unclear. The TCR was taken from a woman aged 25 to 39 in good health and CMV-seronegative. Here the CDR3 reads CASVPSTGELFF. Here the CDR3 DNA reads TGTGCCAGCGTGCCTTCCACCGGGGAGCTGTTTTTT.